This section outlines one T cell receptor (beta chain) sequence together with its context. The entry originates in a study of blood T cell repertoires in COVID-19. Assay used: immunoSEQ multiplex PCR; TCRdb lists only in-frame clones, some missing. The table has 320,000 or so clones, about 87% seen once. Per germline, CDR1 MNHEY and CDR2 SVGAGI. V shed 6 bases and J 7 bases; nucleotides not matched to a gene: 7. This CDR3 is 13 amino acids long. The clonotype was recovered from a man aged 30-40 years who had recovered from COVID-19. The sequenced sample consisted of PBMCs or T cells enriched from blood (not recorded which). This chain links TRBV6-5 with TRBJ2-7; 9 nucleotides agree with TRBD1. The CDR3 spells CASSSTGGGEQYF. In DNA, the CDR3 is TGTGCCAGCAGCTCGACAGGGGGTGGTGAGCAGTACTTC.